This T cell receptor (beta chain) was recovered during a study of T cell repertoires in aging, cancer and after chemotherapy. For the study at large: Clear clonal overlap appeared across healthy donor samples taken over several months to years. Roughly 8.9 million TCR reads were in the whole dataset. Study outcomes and limitations: Untreated cancer patients had significantly lower blood TCR diversity than age-matched healthy donors. Loss of evenness, beyond lost richness, contributed to age-related TCR diversity decline in cancer patients.

The CDR3 is 11 residues long. Trimming pared 0 bases from V and 7 bases from J, leaving 4 bases between. TCR beta rearrangements were amplified from peripheral blood genomic DNA. This clonotype is medium-sized within its sample. Its antigen is still unknown. A mixed TRB-A/B primer pool amplified rearranged TRB by multiplex touch-down PCR. One entry per CDR3 protein results from TCRdb running MiXCR on the multiplex PCR reads. The sample holds about 4,300 distinct CDR3 sequences, roughly 29% seen once. The receptor was derived from a human donor in good health. What was sequenced was blood. The chain recombines TRBV5-7 with TRBJ1-1, with D unclear. TRBV5-7 is labeled an ORF, and its function is uncertain. The CDR3 DNA reads as TGTGCCAGCAGCTTGGTGGGTGAAGCTTTCTTT. This translates into CASSLVGEAFF.